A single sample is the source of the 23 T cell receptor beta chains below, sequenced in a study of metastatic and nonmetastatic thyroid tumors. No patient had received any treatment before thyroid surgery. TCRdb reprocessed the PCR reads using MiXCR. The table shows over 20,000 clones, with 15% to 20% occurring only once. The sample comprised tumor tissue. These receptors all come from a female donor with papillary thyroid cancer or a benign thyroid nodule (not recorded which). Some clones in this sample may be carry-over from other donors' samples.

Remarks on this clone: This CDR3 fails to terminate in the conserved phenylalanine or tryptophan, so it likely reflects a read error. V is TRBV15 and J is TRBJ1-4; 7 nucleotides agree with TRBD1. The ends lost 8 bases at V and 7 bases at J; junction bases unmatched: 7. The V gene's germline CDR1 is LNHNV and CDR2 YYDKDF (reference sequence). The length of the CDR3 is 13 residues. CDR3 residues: CATLGQVREKLFL. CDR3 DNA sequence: TGTGCCACCTTAGGACAGGTCCGTGAAAAACTGTTTCTT.

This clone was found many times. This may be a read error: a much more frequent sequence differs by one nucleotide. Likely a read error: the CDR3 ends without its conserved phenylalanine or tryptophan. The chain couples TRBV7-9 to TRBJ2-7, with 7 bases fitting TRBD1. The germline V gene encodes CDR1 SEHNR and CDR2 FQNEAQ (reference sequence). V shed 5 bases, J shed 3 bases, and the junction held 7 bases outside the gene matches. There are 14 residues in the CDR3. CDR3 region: CASSREGADYEQYL. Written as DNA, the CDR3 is TGTGCCAGCAGCCGCGAGGGGGCCGACTACGAGCAGTACCTC.

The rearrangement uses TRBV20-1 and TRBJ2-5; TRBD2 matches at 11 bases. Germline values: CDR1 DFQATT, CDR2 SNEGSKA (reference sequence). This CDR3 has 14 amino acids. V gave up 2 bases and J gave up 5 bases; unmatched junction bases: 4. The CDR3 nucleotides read TGCAGTGCTAGACTAGCGGGGGGAGGGGAGACCCAGTACTTC. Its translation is CSARLAGGGETQYF.

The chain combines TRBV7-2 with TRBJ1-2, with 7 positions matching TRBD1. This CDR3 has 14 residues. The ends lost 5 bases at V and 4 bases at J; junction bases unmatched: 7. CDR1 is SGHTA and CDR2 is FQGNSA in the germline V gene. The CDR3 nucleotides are TGTGCCAGCAGCCTAGACAGGGTGGCCTATGGCTACACCTTC. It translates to CASSLDRVAYGYTF.

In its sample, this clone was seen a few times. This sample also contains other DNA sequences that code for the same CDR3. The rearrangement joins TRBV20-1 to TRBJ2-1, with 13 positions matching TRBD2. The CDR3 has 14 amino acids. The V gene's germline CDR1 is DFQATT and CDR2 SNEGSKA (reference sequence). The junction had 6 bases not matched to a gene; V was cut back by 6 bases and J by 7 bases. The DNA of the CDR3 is TGCAGTGCCAAACCGGGACTAGCGGGGAATGAGCAGTTCTTC. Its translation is CSAKPGLAGNEQFF.

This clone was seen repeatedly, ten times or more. The CDR3 DNA is TGCGCCAGCAGCCCCTGGACAGGGTCCCCCTCTGAGCAGTACTTC. It specifies CASSPWTGSPSEQYF. This chain joins TRBV4-1 and TRBJ2-7; 8 bases match TRBD1. CDR1 and CDR2 (germline): MGHRA, YSYEKL. The CDR3 totals 15 residues. With V trimmed by 4 bases and J by 7 bases, 12 bases remained unmatched.

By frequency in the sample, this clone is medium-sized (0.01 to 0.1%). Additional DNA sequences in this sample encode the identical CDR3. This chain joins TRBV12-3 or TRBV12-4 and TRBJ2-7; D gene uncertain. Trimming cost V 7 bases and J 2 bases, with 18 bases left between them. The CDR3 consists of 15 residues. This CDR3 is CASNIPMTVPYEQYF. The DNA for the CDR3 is TGTGCCAGCAACATCCCGATGACGGTTCCCTACGAGCAGTACTTC.

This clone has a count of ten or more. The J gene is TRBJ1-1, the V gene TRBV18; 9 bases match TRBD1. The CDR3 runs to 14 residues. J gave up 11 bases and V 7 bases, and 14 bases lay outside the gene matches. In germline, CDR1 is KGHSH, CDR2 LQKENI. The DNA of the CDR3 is TGTGCCAGCTTATCGGGACAGGGCCTAACCGAGGCTTTCTTT. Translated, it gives CASLSGQGLTEAFF.

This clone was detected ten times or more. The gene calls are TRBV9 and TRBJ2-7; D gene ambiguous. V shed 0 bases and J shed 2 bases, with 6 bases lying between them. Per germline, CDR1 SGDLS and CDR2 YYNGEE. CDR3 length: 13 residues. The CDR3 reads CASSVGEAYEQYF. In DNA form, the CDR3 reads TGTGCCAGCAGCGTAGGTGAGGCCTACGAGCAGTACTTC.

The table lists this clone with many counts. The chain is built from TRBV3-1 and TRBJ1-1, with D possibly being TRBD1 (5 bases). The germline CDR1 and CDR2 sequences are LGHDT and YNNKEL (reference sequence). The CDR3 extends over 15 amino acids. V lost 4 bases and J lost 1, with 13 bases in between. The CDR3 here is CASSRGDGTNTEAFF. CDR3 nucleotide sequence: TGTGCCAGCAGCCGAGGGGACGGGACGAACACTGAAGCTTTCTTT.

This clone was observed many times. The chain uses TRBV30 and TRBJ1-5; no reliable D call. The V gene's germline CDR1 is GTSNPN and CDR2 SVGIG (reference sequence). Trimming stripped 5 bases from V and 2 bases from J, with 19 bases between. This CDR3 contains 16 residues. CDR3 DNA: TGTGCCTGGGGGGAATTAGATTGGAACGGCAATCAGCCCCAGCATTTT. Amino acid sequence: CAWGELDWNGNQPQHF.

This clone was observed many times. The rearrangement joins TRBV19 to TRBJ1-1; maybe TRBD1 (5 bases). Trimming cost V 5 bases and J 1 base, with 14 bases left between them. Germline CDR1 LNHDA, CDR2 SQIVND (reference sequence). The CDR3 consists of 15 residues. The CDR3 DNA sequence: TGTGCCAGTAGTCAGCCGGCAGGGTCGAACACTGAAGCTTTCTTT. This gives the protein CASSQPAGSNTEAFF.

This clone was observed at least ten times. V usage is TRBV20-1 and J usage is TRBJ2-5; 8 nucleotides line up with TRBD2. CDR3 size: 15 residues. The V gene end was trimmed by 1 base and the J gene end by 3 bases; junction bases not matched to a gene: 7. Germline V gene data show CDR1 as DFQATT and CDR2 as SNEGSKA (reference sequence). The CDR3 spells CSARGLARFEETQYF. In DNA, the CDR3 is TGCAGTGCTAGAGGACTAGCGAGGTTCGAAGAGACCCAGTACTTC.

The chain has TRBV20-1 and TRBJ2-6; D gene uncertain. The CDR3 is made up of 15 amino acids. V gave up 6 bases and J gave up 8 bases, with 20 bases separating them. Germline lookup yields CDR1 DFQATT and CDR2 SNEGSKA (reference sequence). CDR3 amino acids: CSAIQGYSGPNVLTF. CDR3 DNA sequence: TGCAGTGCCATACAAGGTTACTCCGGGCCCAACGTCCTGACTTTC.

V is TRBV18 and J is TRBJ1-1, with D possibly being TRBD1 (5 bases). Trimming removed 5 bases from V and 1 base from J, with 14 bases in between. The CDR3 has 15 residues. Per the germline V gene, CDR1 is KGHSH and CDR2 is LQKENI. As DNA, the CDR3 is TGTGCCAGCTCAAATACCAGGGAGTCGAACACTGAAGCTTTCTTT. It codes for CASSNTRESNTEAFF.

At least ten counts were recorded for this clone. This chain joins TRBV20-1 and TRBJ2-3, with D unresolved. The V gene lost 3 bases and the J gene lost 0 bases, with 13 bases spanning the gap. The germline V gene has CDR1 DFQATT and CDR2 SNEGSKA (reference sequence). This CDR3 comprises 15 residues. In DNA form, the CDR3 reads TGCAGTGCTAGGAGTGGATGGCCTAGCACAGATACGCAGTATTTT. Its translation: CSARSGWPSTDTQYF.

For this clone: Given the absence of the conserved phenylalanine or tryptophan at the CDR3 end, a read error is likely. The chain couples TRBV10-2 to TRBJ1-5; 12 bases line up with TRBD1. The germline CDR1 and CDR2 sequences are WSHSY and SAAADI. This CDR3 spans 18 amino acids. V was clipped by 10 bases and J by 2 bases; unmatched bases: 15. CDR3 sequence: CAIQKPGQGASGNQPQHL. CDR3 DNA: TGCGCCATCCAAAAACCGGGACAGGGGGCTTCGGGCAATCAGCCCCAGCATCTT.

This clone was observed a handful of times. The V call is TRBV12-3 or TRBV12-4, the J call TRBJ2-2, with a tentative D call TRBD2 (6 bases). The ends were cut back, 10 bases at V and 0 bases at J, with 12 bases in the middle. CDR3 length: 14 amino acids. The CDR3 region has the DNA TGTGCCATTAGAGGGGAGGCGAACACCGGGGAGCTGTTTTTT. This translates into CAIRGEANTGELFF.

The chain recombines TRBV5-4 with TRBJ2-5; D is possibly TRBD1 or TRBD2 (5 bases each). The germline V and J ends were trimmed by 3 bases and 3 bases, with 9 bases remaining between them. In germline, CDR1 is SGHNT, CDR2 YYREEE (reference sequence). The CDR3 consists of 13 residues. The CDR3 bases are TGTGCCAGCAGCTCGGGACGGGAAGAGACCCAGTACTTC. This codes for CASSSGREETQYF.

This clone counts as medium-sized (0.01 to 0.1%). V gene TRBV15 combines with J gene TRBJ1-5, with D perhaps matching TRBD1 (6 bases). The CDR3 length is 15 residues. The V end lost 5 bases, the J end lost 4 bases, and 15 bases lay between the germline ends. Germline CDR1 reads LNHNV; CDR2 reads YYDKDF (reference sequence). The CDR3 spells CATSPSGQRNQPQHF. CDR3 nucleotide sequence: TGTGCCACCAGCCCCTCCGGACAGAGAAATCAGCCCCAGCATTTT.

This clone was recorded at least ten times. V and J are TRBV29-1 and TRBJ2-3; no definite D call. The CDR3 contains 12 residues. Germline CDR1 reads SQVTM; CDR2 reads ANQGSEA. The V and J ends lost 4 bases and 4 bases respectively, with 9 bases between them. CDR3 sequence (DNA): TGCAGCGTTGGGTCCCAGTCAGATACGCAGTATTTT. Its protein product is CSVGSQSDTQYF.

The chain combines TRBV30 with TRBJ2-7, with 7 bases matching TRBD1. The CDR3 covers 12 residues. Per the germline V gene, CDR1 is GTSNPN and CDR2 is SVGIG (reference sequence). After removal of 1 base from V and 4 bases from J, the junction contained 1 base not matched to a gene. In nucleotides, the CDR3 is TGTGCCTGGAGTGAGACAGGGTACGAGCAGTACTTC. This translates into CAWSETGYEQYF.

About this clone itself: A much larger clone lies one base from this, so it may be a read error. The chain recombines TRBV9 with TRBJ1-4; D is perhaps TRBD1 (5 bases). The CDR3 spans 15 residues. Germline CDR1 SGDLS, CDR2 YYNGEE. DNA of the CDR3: TGTGCCAGCAGCCTCCGGGGGTTTCCGAACGAAAGACTGTTTTTT. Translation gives CASSLRGFPNERLFF.